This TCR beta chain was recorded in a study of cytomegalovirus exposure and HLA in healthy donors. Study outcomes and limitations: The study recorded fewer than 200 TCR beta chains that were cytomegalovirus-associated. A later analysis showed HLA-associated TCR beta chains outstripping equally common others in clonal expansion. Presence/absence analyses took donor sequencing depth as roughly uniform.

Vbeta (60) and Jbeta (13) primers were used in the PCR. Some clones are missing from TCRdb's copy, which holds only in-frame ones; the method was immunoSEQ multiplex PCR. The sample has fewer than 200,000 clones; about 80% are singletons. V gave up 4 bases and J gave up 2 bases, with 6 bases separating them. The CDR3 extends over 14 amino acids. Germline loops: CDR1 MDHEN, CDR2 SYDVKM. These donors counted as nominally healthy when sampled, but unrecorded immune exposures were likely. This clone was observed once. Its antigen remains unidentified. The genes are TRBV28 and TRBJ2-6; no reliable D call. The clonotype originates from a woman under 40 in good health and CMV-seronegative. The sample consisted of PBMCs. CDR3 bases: TGTGCCAGCAGTTCGACAACTGGGGCCAACGTCCTGACTTTC. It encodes CASSSTTGANVLTF. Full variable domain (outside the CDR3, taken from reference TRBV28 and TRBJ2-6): DVKVTQSSRYLVKRTGEKVFLECVQDMDHENMFWYRQDPGLGLRLIYFSYDVKMKEKGDIPEGYSVSREKKERFSLILESASTNQTSMYLCASSSTTGANVLTFGAGSRLTVL.